Described below is a single T cell receptor beta chain sequence and its context. TCRdb independently ran MiXCR on the RT-PCR reads; one entry per CDR3 protein. Of roughly 700,000 distinct CDR3 sequences in the sample, approximately 15% are singletons; the top ten hold 6% to 7%. Losses at the gene ends were 1 base for V and 3 bases for J; bases not matched to a gene: 13. CDR1 and CDR2 (germline): SGHAT, FQNNGV. CDR3 length: 19 residues. This entry comes from a study of response to subunit inactivated influenza vaccine. The source was PBMCs from blood, collected 14 to 15 days before vaccination. The V call is TRBV11-2, the J call TRBJ2-7, with TRBD1 matching 12 bases. The receptor was derived from a man aged 45-60 years who received an inactivated influenza vaccine. CDR3 DNA: TGTGCCAGCAGCTTAGTGGGACCGGGACAGGGGGCGGATTACTACGAGCAGTACTTC. It yields the protein CASSLVGPGQGADYYEQYF.